This entry is about one TCR beta chain. Germline CDR1 is SGHTS and CDR2 is YDEGEE. The CDR3 length is 14 residues. The V gene lost 0 bases and the J gene lost 3 bases, with 9 bases spanning the gap. In the original workflow: Reference gene primer amplification yielded estimated nucleated cell counts. Profiling relied on immunoSEQ multiplex PCR, and the TCRdb table lists in-frame clones only, not all of them. V, J and clone size derive from that table, while D and trimming were established from the DNA sequence. The sample carries hundreds of thousands of clones, 86% recorded once. This entry belongs to a study of blood T cell repertoires in COVID-19. In the study overall: Sources were T cells, B-cell-depleted T cells, or PBMCs; the material itself was cDNA or gDNA.

The material sequenced was peripheral blood. This rearrangement joins TRBV5-8 to TRBJ1-2; D uncertain. The receptor's source is a woman younger than 45 with active or convalescent COVID-19. CDR3 bases: TGTGCCAGCAGCTTGGATAGAAACCACTATGGCTACACCTTC. Translated: CASSLDRNHYGYTF.